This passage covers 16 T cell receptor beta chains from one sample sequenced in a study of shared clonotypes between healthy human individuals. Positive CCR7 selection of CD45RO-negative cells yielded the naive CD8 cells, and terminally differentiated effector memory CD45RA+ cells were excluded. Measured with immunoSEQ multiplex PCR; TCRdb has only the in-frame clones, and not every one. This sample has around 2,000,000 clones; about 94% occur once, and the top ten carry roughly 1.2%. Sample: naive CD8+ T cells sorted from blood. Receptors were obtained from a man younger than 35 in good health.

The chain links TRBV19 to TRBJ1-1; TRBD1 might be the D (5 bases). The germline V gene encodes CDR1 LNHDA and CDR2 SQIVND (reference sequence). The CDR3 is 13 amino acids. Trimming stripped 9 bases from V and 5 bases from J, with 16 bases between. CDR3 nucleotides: TGTGCCAGCTCGATGGGGCCGTTGACTGAAGCTTTCTTT. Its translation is CASSMGPLTEAFF.

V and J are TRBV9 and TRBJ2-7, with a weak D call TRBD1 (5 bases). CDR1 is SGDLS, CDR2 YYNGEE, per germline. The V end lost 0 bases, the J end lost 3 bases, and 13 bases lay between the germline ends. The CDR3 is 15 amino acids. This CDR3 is CASSVGSGKDYEQYF. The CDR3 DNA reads TGTGCCAGCAGCGTAGGGTCAGGGAAGGACTACGAGCAGTACTTC.

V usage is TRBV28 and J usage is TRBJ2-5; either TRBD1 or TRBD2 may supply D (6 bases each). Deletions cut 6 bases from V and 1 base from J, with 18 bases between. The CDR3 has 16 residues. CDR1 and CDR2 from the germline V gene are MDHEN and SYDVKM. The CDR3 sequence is CASSPFKGGLQETQYF. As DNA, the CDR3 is TGTGCCAGCAGCCCCTTTAAGGGGGGCCTCCAAGAGACCCAGTACTTC.

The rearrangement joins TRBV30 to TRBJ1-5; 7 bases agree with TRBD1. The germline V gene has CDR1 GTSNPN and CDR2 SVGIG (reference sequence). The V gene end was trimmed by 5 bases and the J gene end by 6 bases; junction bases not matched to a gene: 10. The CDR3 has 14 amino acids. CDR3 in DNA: TGTGCCTGGGCTACAGGGGCCGGGAGTCAGCCCCAGCATTTT. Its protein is CAWATGAGSQPQHF.

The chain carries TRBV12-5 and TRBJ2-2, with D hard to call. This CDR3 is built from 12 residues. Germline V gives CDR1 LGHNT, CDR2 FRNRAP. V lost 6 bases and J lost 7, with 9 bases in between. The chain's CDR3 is CASGLDGGELFF. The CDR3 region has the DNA TGTGCTAGTGGCCTAGATGGCGGGGAGCTGTTTTTT.

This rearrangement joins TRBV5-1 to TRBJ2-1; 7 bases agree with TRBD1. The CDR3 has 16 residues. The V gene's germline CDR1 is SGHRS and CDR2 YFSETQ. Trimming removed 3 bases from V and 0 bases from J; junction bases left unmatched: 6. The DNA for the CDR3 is TGCGCCAGCAGCTCGACGACAGGGAGCTCCTACAATGAGCAGTTCTTC. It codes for CASSSTTGSSYNEQFF.

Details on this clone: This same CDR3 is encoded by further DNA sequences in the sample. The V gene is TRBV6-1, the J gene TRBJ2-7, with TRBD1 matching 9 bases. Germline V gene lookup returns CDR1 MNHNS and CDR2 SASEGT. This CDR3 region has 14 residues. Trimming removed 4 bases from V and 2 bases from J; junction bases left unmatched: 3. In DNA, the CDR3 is TGTGCCAGCAGTGTGGGACAGGGTCCCTACGAGCAGTACTTC. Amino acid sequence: CASSVGQGPYEQYF.

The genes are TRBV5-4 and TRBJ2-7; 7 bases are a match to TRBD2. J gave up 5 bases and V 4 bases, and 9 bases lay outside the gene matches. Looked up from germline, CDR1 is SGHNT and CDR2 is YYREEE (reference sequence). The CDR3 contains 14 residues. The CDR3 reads CASSPGTIRDEQYF. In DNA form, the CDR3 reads TGTGCCAGCAGCCCCGGGACTATACGGGACGAGCAGTACTTC.

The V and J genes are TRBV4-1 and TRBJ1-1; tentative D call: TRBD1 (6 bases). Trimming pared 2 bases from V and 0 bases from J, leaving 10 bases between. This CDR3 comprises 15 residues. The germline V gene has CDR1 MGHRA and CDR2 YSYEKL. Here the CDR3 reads CASSQQTGVNTEAFF. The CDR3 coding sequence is TGCGCCAGCAGCCAACAGACAGGAGTGAACACTGAAGCTTTCTTT.

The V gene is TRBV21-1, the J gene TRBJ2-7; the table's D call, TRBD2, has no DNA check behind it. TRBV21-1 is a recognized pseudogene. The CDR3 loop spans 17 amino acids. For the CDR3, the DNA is TGTGCCAGCAAAGCCGGGACTAGCGGGAAGGGTACCTACGAGCAGTACTTC. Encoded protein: CASKAGTSGKGTYEQYF.

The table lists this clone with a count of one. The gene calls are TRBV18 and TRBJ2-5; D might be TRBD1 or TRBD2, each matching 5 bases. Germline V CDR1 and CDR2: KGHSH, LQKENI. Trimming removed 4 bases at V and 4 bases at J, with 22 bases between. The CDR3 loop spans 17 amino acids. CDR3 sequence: CASSLTFGTAGAETQYF. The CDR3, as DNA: TGTGCCAGCTCACTGACGTTTGGGACGGCCGGGGCAGAGACCCAGTACTTC.

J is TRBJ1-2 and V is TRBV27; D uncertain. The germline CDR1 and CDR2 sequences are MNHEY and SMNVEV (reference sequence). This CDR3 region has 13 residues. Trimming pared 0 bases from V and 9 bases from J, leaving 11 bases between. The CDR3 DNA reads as TGTGCCAGCAGTTTATCGATTGGGTTGAGCTACACCTTC. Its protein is CASSLSIGLSYTF.

CDR3 in amino acids: CASSLEGALYGYTF. The CDR3, as DNA: TGTGCCAGCAGCTTGGAGGGGGCTCTCTATGGCTACACCTTC. This chain uses TRBV5-4 with TRBJ1-2, with 7 bases fitting TRBD1. Germline CDR1 is SGHNT and CDR2 is YYREEE (reference sequence). CDR3 length: 14 residues. Losses at the gene ends were 0 bases for V and 4 bases for J; bases not matched to a gene: 3.

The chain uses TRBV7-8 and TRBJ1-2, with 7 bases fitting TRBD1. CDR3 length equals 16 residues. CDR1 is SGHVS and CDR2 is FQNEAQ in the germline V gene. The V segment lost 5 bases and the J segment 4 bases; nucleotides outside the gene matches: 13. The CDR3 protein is CASSGSRDREAYGYTF. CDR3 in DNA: TGTGCCAGCAGCGGTAGCCGGGACAGAGAAGCCTATGGCTACACCTTC.

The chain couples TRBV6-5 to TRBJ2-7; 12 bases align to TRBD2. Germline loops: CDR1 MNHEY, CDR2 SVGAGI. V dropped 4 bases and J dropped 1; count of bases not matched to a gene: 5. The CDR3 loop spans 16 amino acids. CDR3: CASSSLAGGRSYEQYF. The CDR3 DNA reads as TGTGCCAGCAGTTCGCTAGCGGGAGGGAGGTCCTACGAGCAGTACTTC.

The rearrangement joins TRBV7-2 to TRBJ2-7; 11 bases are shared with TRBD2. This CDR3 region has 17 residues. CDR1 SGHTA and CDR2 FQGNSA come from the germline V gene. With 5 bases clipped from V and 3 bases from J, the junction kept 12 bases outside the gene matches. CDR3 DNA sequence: TGTGCCAGCAGCCACCCCACGGGTGGGACTAGCGGCTACGAGCAGTACTTC. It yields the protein CASSHPTGGTSGYEQYF.